This T cell receptor (beta chain) emerged from a study of CD8+ T cells in alopecia areata. Overall study: For the treated group, dosing was oral tofacitinib at 5 to 10 mg twice daily.

Once RNA had been extracted, it was reverse transcribed into cDNA to act as the sequencing template. The data were produced by immunoSEQ multiplex PCR, yet TCRdb's version contains in-frame clones alone and is incomplete. This repertoire shows about 140,000 clones, about 88% found once; its top ten account for about 13%. In regard to this clone: Antigen unknown.

Treatment: oral pan-JAK inhibitor, 5-10 mg twice daily. General study points: Sequence data from scalp samples additionally include resident alphabeta T cells of normal skin. In blood and scalp, many expanded lesional clones persisted during tofacitinib.

V was cut by 4 bases and J by 3 bases, with 6 bases left in between. Germline lookup yields CDR1 MGHRA and CDR2 YSYEKL. CDR3 size: 13 residues. This receptor was obtained from a human donor with alopecia areata. The chain joins TRBV4-1 to TRBJ2-2; unclear D gene. This material consisted of CD8+ T cells sorted from blood, taken at week 4, from a patient treated with tofacitinib. The CDR3 nucleotides are TGCGCCAGCAGCCGAGCCTACACCGGGGAGCTGTTTTTT. It yields the protein CASSRAYTGELFF.